The entry below describes one T cell receptor beta chain. The antigen is unknown. Time point reported: pre-treatment sample, taken before nivolumab and TIL therapy. Most excised metastases sampled were pleural nodules or supraclavicular lymph nodes. The libraries were made with immunoSEQ v3. Some clones are missing from TCRdb's copy, which holds only in-frame ones; the method was immunoSEQ multiplex PCR. In the table there are about 26,000 clones, roughly three fifths of which are singletons. Trimming pared 3 bases from V and 5 bases from J, leaving 8 bases between. From germline, CDR1 is SGHDT and CDR2 YYEEEE. CDR3 size: 13 residues. The data belong to a study of TIL therapy for anti-PD-1-resistant metastatic lung cancer. In the study overall: Most patients had lung adenocarcinoma.

Study outcomes and limitations: This highly selected cohort may not generalize to typical lung cancer patients.

This clonotype originated in a woman aged 30-85 years with non-small cell lung cancer. Specimen: tumor tissue, collected at baseline. J is TRBJ1-4 and V is TRBV5-6; D call uncertain. In DNA, the CDR3 is TGTGCCAGCAGCTACTCGGGCAATGAAAAACTGTTTTTT. Amino acids: CASSYSGNEKLFF. The full variable domain, completed using reference TRBV5-6 and TRBJ1-4, is DAGVTQSPTHLIKTRGQQVTLRCSPKSGHDTVSWYQQALGQGPQFIFQYYEEEERQRGNFPDRFSGHQFPNYSSELNVNALLLGDSALYLCASSYSGNEKLFFGSGTQLSVL.